A single sample is the source of the 8 T cell receptor beta chains below, sequenced in a study of chemoradiotherapy in HPV16-positive cancers. Sequenced by immunoSEQ multiplex PCR; TCRdb stores in-frame clones only, minus some. The sample holds approximately 9,300 clones; 80% to 85% are singletons and the top ten take 2.6%. This specimen was blood, taken from a patient who underwent chemoradiotherapy. The receptors were gathered from a human donor with HPV-associated anogenital cancer.

The CDR3 coding sequence is TGTGCCAGCCTAGGGGGGGCATACACTGAAGCTTTCTTT. It translates to CASLGGAYTEAFF. The chain recombines TRBV6-6 with TRBJ1-1, with D possibly TRBD1 on 6 matching bases. Germline V gene data show CDR1 as MNHNY and CDR2 as SVGAGI (reference sequence). V lost 8 bases and J lost 3, with 13 bases in between. This CDR3 region has 13 residues.

J is TRBJ2-1 and V is TRBV2, with unresolved D. The CDR3 is made up of 11 amino acids. The germline gives CDR1 SNHLY, CDR2 FYNNEI. Trimming removed 4 bases from V and 2 bases from J, with 0 bases in between. The CDR3 nucleotides read TGTGCCAGCAGTGCCTACAATGAGCAGTTCTTC. It specifies CASSAYNEQFF. The full variable domain, completed using reference TRBV2 and TRBJ2-1, is EPEVTQTPSHQVTQMGQEVILRCVPISNHLYFYWYRQILGQKVEFLVSFYNNEISEKSEIFDDQFSVERPDGSNFTLKIRSTKLEDSAMYFCASSAYNEQFFGPGTRLTVL.

V is TRBV6-6 and J is TRBJ2-1; 12 bases fit TRBD2. Germline assignment: CDR1 MNHNY and CDR2 SVGAGI (reference sequence). The CDR3 runs 15 residues. V gave up 4 bases and J gave up 9 bases; unmatched junction bases: 7. CDR3 in DNA: TGTGCCAGCAGTTCCTCTAGCGGGGGGGTGCGTGAGCAGTTCTTC. As protein: CASSSSSGGVREQFF.

The chain couples TRBV6-6 to TRBJ1-5; 9 nucleotides match TRBD1. The junction had 8 bases not matched to a gene; V was cut back by 6 bases and J by 5 bases. This CDR3 contains 15 residues. Germline assignment: CDR1 MNHNY and CDR2 SVGAGI (reference sequence). The DNA for the CDR3 is TGTGCCAGCAGGCCCCGGGACAGGGCTTATCAGCCCCAGCATTTT. Amino acids: CASRPRDRAYQPQHF.

This clone was found a few times. The chain combines TRBV7-9 with TRBJ1-3; no clear D. Germline V CDR1 and CDR2: SEHNR, FQNEAQ (reference sequence). CDR3 length: 13 amino acids. Trimming removed 5 bases from V and 3 bases from J, with 8 bases in between. The CDR3, as DNA: TGTGCCAGCAGCACGGGAGTTGGAAACACCATATATTTT. Protein sequence: CASSTGVGNTIYF.

The chain's CDR3 is CASAGSRTNEKLFF. CDR3 in DNA: TGTGCCAGCGCAGGGTCTCGGACTAATGAAAAACTGTTTTTT. The chain has TRBV19 and TRBJ1-4; D is perhaps TRBD1 (5 bases). The CDR3 runs 14 residues. Looked up from germline, CDR1 is LNHDA and CDR2 is SQIVND (reference sequence). The ends were cut back, 9 bases at V and 2 bases at J, with 13 bases in the middle.

This chain links TRBV1 with TRBJ2-1; the tabulated D call, TRBD2, remains unverified against the DNA. TRBV1 is a pseudogene segment. The CDR3 consists of 15 residues. The CDR3 loop reads CTSSQARALACEQFF. The CDR3 nucleotides read TGCACCAGCAGCCAAGCTCGGGCACTAGCTTGTGAGCAGTTCTTC.

The CDR3: CASSQNGGPGGQGSSEQYF. CDR3 nucleotide sequence: TGCGCCAGCAGCCAAAACGGAGGACCTGGGGGACAGGGGTCGAGTGAGCAGTACTTC. The chain recombines TRBV4-1 with TRBJ2-7; 10 bases fit TRBD1. Losses at the gene ends were 2 bases for V and 7 bases for J; bases not matched to a gene: 20. The CDR3 covers 19 residues. CDR1 MGHRA and CDR2 YSYEKL come from the germline V gene.